One and the same sample provided the 7 T cell receptor beta chains below, sequenced in a study of T cells after yellow fever vaccination. Via MiXCR, TCRdb re-called the 5' RACE reads, giving one row per CDR3 protein. The sample lists 500,000 to 650,000 distinct CDR3 sequences; 17% were seen once. The sequenced sample was PBMCs, obtained 5 days after the first yellow fever vaccination. The source is a man in his late teens or twenties who received the YFV17D yellow fever vaccine.

The chain is built from TRBV6-1 and TRBJ2-7; 7 bases line up with TRBD1. V dropped 5 bases and J dropped 6; count of bases not matched to a gene: 16. CDR3 length equals 16 residues. CDR1 is MNHNS and CDR2 is SASEGT in the germline V gene. The CDR3 DNA reads TGTGCCAGCAGTCTAAATTGGGACAGTCCTAGGGTCGAGCAGTACTTC. Protein product: CASSLNWDSPRVEQYF.

This clonotype was recorded a few times. V is TRBV5-1 and J is TRBJ1-4, with TRBD1 matching over 7 bases. J lost 7 bases, V lost 2 bases, and 5 bases had no gene match. The CDR3 length is 14 residues. Germline V gene lookup returns CDR1 SGHRS and CDR2 YFSETQ. The CDR3 bases are TGCGCCAGCAGCTTACAGGGGTTCGGTGAAAAACTGTTTTTT. Its protein product is CASSLQGFGEKLFF.

The V gene is TRBV5-1, the J gene TRBJ1-1; D is unclear. The CDR3 extends over 15 amino acids. Per germline, CDR1 SGHRS and CDR2 YFSETQ. V lost 1 base and J lost 3, with 13 bases in between. CDR3 nucleotide sequence: TGCGCCAGCAGCTTGTCCGGGAATTGGGACACTGAAGCTTTCTTT. Translated, it gives CASSLSGNWDTEAFF.

V usage is TRBV4-2 and J usage is TRBJ2-3; 9 bases agree with TRBD2. Losses at the gene ends were 0 bases for V and 1 base for J; bases not matched to a gene: 5. Germline loops: CDR1 LGHNA, CDR2 YNFKEQ. The CDR3 runs to 17 residues. For the CDR3, the DNA is TGTGCCAGCAGCCAAGATAACCGCGGGGGGGGCACAGATACGCAGTATTTT. Amino acids: CASSQDNRGGGTDTQYF.

The rearrangement uses TRBV6-1 and TRBJ2-1; either TRBD1 or TRBD2 may fit D (5 bases each). Germline V gene data show CDR1 as MNHNS and CDR2 as SASEGT. Trimming took off 4 bases at V and 8 bases at J, with 18 bases between the two ends. CDR3 length: 15 residues. The CDR3 is CASSASGTPEYEQFF. The CDR3 DNA reads TGTGCCAGCAGTGCTTCCGGGACCCCGGAATATGAGCAGTTCTTC.

Concerning this clonotype: The junction departs from the called germline gene at one end, perhaps through a read error. The chain uses TRBV7-2 and TRBJ1-5; TRBD1 might be the D (5 bases). The CDR3 has 11 residues. The V gene's germline CDR1 is SGHTA and CDR2 FQGNSA. DNA for the CDR3: TGTGCCAGCAGCTTGATGGGACCCCCGCATTTT. Its translation is CASSLMGPPHF. The whole variable domain, remainder taken from reference TRBV7-2 and TRBJ1-5, is GAGVSQSPSNKVTEKGKDVELRCDPISGHTALYWYRQSLGQGLEFLIYFQGNSAPDKSGLPSDRFSAERTGGSVSTLTIQRTQQEDSAVYLCASSLMGPPHFGDGTRLSIL.

The chain couples TRBV5-6 to TRBJ2-7; D perhaps matches TRBD2 (5 bases). V shed 2 bases and J shed 7 bases, with 22 bases lying between them. Germline CDR1 reads SGHDT; CDR2 reads YYEEEE. The length of the CDR3 is 16 residues. CDR3 DNA sequence: TGTGCCAGCAGCTTAGTAGAAAGAGGGCCTTTTGGGGAGCAGTACGTC. Protein sequence: CASSLVERGPFGEQYV.